The 22 T cell receptor beta chains below were found in one sample sequenced in a study of T-cell memory formation after mild COVID-19. MiXCR, run by TCRdb on the 5' RACE reads, gives a single entry per CDR3 protein. Here the sample spans tens of thousands of distinct CDR3 sequences, more than 10% being singletons. Sequenced: PBMCs or a T cell subset sorted from them (not recorded which). The source is a man aged 18 to 29 who had mild COVID-19 (a few samples of this study predate the infection). Cell type and time point are not known.

This chain connects TRBV12-3 or TRBV12-4 to TRBJ1-1; D is unclear. Deletions cut 2 bases from V and 1 base from J, with 5 bases between. The CDR3 is 13 residues long. CDR3 sequence: CASSLSRNTEAFF. The CDR3 DNA reads TGTGCCAGCAGTTTAAGCAGGAACACTGAAGCTTTCTTT.

This clonotype appeared a few times. Here the CDR3 reads CASSQGGGVYGYTF. CDR3 in DNA: TGTGCCAGCAGCCAAGGCGGAGGGGTTTATGGCTACACCTTC. The genes are TRBV3-1 and TRBJ1-2, with D possibly being TRBD1 (5 bases). The CDR3 runs to 14 residues. Between the trimmed V and J ends, which lost 1 base and 5 bases, there was a span of 11 bases. Per the germline V gene, CDR1 is LGHDT and CDR2 is YNNKEL (reference sequence).

This clonotype was seen many times. This chain connects TRBV7-2 to TRBJ2-7, with 9 positions matching TRBD2. In germline, CDR1 is SGHTA, CDR2 FQGNSA. The J segment lost 5 bases and the V segment lost 1 base, leaving 9 bases of the junction unmatched. The CDR3 length is 16 residues. CDR3 residues: CASSLEGGGAGHEQYV. The CDR3 bases are TGTGCCAGCAGCTTAGAAGGCGGGGGGGCCGGTCACGAGCAGTACGTC.

Comment on this clonotype: Mismatch with germline at one junction end may stem from a read error. V usage is TRBV2 and J usage is TRBJ1-5; D gene uncertain. In germline, CDR1 is SNHLY, CDR2 FYNNEI. This CDR3 has 15 amino acids. CDR3 sequence reads: CASSEARPNNQPQHF. The CDR3 region has the DNA TGTGCCAGCAGCGAAGCAAGGCCAAACAATCAGCCCCAGCATTTT.

This clonotype appeared a few times. V is TRBV20-1 and J is TRBJ2-3; 7 bases align to TRBD1. Germline V CDR1 and CDR2: DFQATT, SNEGSKA (reference sequence). The V gene end was trimmed by 5 bases and the J gene end by 0 bases; junction bases not matched to a gene: 2. This CDR3 region has 13 residues. CDR3: CSAGTASTDTQYF. For the CDR3, the DNA is TGCAGTGCTGGGACAGCTAGCACAGATACGCAGTATTTT.

In its sample, this clonotype was seen a few times. V gene TRBV12-3 or TRBV12-4 combines with J gene TRBJ2-1; possibly TRBD1 or TRBD2 for D (5 bases each). This CDR3 contains 15 residues. V was cut by 6 bases and J by 9 bases, with 21 bases left in between. The CDR3 DNA follows: TGTGCCAGCAGACCTGGCACTCAGGCTGGGGGTGAGCAGTTCTTC. It codes for CASRPGTQAGGEQFF.

This clonotype was picked up many times. The chain links TRBV7-2 to TRBJ2-1; maybe TRBD1 (5 bases). Per germline, CDR1 SGHTA and CDR2 FQGNSA. The CDR3 loop spans 13 amino acids. V was cut by 0 bases and J by 5 bases, with 5 bases left in between. The CDR3 DNA sequence: TGTGCCAGCAGCTTAGCCAGGGACAATGAGCAGTTCTTC. It specifies CASSLARDNEQFF.

This clonotype was detected only a few times. The CDR3 DNA sequence: TGTGCCAGCAGCTCAGTTGGTACAGATACGCAGTATTTT. Translating it yields CASSSVGTDTQYF. The rearrangement joins TRBV7-3 to TRBJ2-3; no clear D gene. With 4 bases removed from V and 3 bases from J, the gap between germline ends came to 8 bases. From germline, CDR1 is SGHTA and CDR2 FQGTGA. This CDR3 has 13 residues.

The chain carries TRBV11-2 and TRBJ1-1; weak D call: TRBD1 (6 bases). The germline gives CDR1 SGHAT, CDR2 FQNNGV. V was shortened by 4 bases and J by 0 bases, with 18 bases between the two germline ends. CDR3 length equals 17 residues. In DNA, the CDR3 is TGTGCCAGCAGCTCTAGGGGGGGTCTCATCATGAACACTGAAGCTTTCTTT. Translating gives CASSSRGGLIMNTEAFF.

The chain uses TRBV5-1 and TRBJ1-4, with TRBD1 as a possible D gene (5 bases). V was pared by 1 base and J by 8 bases, with 12 bases between. The germline gives CDR1 SGHRS, CDR2 YFSETQ. The CDR3 spans 14 residues. The CDR3 spells CASSLSGPGEKLFF. CDR3 in DNA: TGCGCCAGCAGCTTGTCGGGGCCGGGAGAAAAACTGTTTTTT.

This clonotype was picked up a small number of times. The chain recombines TRBV10-3 with TRBJ2-1; D tentatively fits TRBD1 or TRBD2 (6 bases each). V was shortened by 3 bases and J by 9 bases, with 9 bases between the two germline ends. The CDR3 runs 12 residues. Germline CDR1 reads ENHRY; CDR2 reads SYGVKD. The CDR3 DNA reads as TGTGCCATCAGTGACCGGGGGCGTGAGCAGTTCTTC. As protein: CAISDRGREQFF.

This clonotype was detected a few times. This sequence joins TRBV7-2 and TRBJ1-1; possible D gene TRBD1, 5 bases. Germline V CDR1 and CDR2: SGHTA, FQGNSA. This CDR3 contains 15 residues. V was shortened by 3 bases and J by 5 bases, with 16 bases between the two germline ends. The CDR3 is CASSLNGGDFTEAFF. The CDR3 DNA is TGTGCCAGCAGCTTGAATGGGGGAGACTTTACTGAAGCTTTCTTT.

This rearrangement joins TRBV30 to TRBJ2-6; tentatively, D is TRBD2 (6 bases). The CDR3 consists of 16 residues. Germline CDR1 and CDR2: GTSNPN and SVGIG (reference sequence). Deletions cut 2 bases from V and 1 base from J, with 12 bases between. This CDR3 reads CAWSPFGGSGANVLTF. In DNA form, the CDR3 reads TGTGCCTGGAGTCCCTTCGGGGGATCTGGGGCCAACGTCCTGACTTTC.

The chain uses TRBV12-3 or TRBV12-4 and TRBJ1-4, with a possible D match to TRBD1 (6 bases). V was clipped by 6 bases and J by 7 bases, with 21 bases between them. The CDR3 extends over 16 amino acids. DNA of the CDR3: TGTGCCAGCAGCCGCCGGGGGCTAGGAATTGGTGAAAAACTGTTTTTT. Amino acid sequence: CASSRRGLGIGEKLFF.

This clonotype was detected only a few times. The gene calls are TRBV11-2 and TRBJ2-3; D is undetermined. This CDR3 comprises 16 residues. Germline CDR1 and CDR2: SGHAT and FQNNGV. The V end was cut by 0 bases, the J end by 3 bases, with 13 bases between. The CDR3 is CASSLDRWLSTDTQYF. The CDR3 DNA sequence: TGTGCCAGCAGCTTAGATCGCTGGTTATCGACAGATACGCAGTATTTT.

The rearrangement links TRBV20-1 to TRBJ2-1; possible D gene TRBD2, 7 bases. V was clipped by 0 bases and J by 7 bases, with 16 bases between them. The V gene's germline CDR1 is DFQATT and CDR2 SNEGSKA (reference sequence). CDR3 length: 15 amino acids. CDR3 coding DNA: TGCAGTGCTAGAGATCCGACTAGGGGGGGTAATGAGCAGTTCTTC. As protein: CSARDPTRGGNEQFF.

The rearrangement links TRBV29-1 to TRBJ1-1; no clear D gene. V was shortened by 3 bases and J by 6 bases, with 8 bases between the two germline ends. The germline V gene has CDR1 SQVTM and CDR2 ANQGSEA. The CDR3 is 11 residues long. The CDR3 loop is CSVDGVAEAFF. In nucleotides, the CDR3 is TGCAGCGTTGATGGTGTAGCTGAAGCTTTCTTT.

This clonotype was recorded many times. The rearrangement uses TRBV12-3 or TRBV12-4 and TRBJ2-2; D is undetermined. Deletions cut 8 bases from V and 1 base from J, with 11 bases between. The CDR3 runs 14 residues. The CDR3 is CASSTHRNTGELFF. The CDR3 DNA reads as TGTGCCAGCTCTACGCACAGGAACACCGGGGAGCTGTTTTTT.

This clonotype showed up just a few times. This rearrangement joins TRBV11-1 to TRBJ2-5; perhaps TRBD2 as D (6 bases). The germline V gene encodes CDR1 SGHAT and CDR2 FQDESV (reference sequence). CDR3 length: 14 amino acids. The germline V and J ends were trimmed by 6 bases and 4 bases, with 15 bases remaining between them. CDR3 protein: CASSPGGTGETQYF. The CDR3 bases are TGTGCCAGCAGTCCGGGCGGGACGGGAGAGACCCAGTACTTC.

A few counts support this clonotype. V usage is TRBV7-2 and J usage is TRBJ2-4, with a weak D call TRBD1 (6 bases). This CDR3 has 13 amino acids. Germline CDR1 reads SGHTA; CDR2 reads FQGNSA. The V and J ends lost 4 bases and 8 bases respectively, with 12 bases between them. For the CDR3, the DNA is TGTGCCAGCAGCTGGGACATTTGGGACATTCAGTACTTC. Its translation: CASSWDIWDIQYF.

This chain connects TRBV5-1 to TRBJ2-5; maybe TRBD2 (7 bases). Germline V gives CDR1 SGHRS, CDR2 YFSETQ. CDR3 length: 14 residues. V was cut by 4 bases and J by 6 bases, with 16 bases left in between. Here the CDR3 reads CASSPEGGGKTQYF. In nucleotides, the CDR3 is TGCGCCAGCAGCCCGGAAGGGGGGGGGAAGACCCAGTACTTC.

The chain couples TRBV7-2 to TRBJ2-3; D gene unclear. CDR1 is SGHTA and CDR2 is FQGNSA in the germline V gene. CDR3 length: 13 residues. V gave up 5 bases and J gave up 2 bases, with 8 bases separating them. CDR3 in DNA: TGTGCCAGCAGCCCCCGCTTCACAGATACGCAGTATTTT. Amino acids: CASSPRFTDTQYF.